This is a list of T cell receptor beta chains from one sample in a study of blood T cell repertoires in COVID-19. Profiling relied on immunoSEQ multiplex PCR, and the TCRdb table lists in-frame clones only, not all of them. The table lists 300,000 to 500,000 clones, around nine tenths of them singletons. Sequenced material: PBMCs or T cells enriched from blood (not recorded which). Receptor source: a woman in her twenties or thirties with acute COVID-19. The CDR3 runs from the conserved cysteine through the conserved F or W. D genes are given only for firm matches. Some rows have no size entry. The others give once, few or many, or a class for an expanded clone.

CDR3nt,CDR3aa,j_gene,d_gene,abundance,v_gene
TGTGCCAGTAGTATAGGCGGGGGGAGGAACACTGAAGCTTTCTTT,CASSIGGGRNTEAFF,TRBJ1-1,-,-,TRBV19
TGCGCCAGCAGCCTAACAGGGGGCTCTGGAAACACCATATATTTT,CASSLTGGSGNTIYF,TRBJ1-3,TRBD1,-,TRBV5-1
TGTGCCAGCAGTTTATCCAGGGCTGGGGCCAACGTCCTGACTTTC,CASSLSRAGANVLTF,TRBJ2-6,-,-,TRBV27
TGTGCCAGCAGCTTAGTAGGGGGGACTAGCGGCGAGCAGTACTTC,CASSLVGGTSGEQYF,TRBJ2-7,TRBD2,-,TRBV7-2
TGTGCCAGCAGCCAAAGCGGGGGGGCCGAGACCCAGTACTTC,CASSQSGGAETQYF,TRBJ2-5,TRBD2,-,TRBV9
TGTGCCAGCTGGGGACACGCCAGCACCGGGGAGCTGTTTTTT,CASWGHASTGELFF,TRBJ2-2,-,-,TRBV6-5
TGCGCCAGCAGCTTGACGGGACAGTCAAATGAAAAACTGTTTTTT,CASSLTGQSNEKLFF,TRBJ1-4,TRBD1,-,TRBV5-1
TGCAGCGTTGGGCAGGACAGGGAACTGTTTTTT,CSVGQDRELFF,TRBJ1-4,TRBD1,-,TRBV29-1
TGTGCCAGCAGCTTAGATGGGCAGGGGACTGAAGCTTTCTTT,CASSLDGQGTEAFF,TRBJ1-1,-,-,TRBV7-2
TGTGCCAGCAGCCAATCCCGATACTACACAGATACGCAGTATTTT,CASSQSRYYTDTQYF,TRBJ2-3,-,-,TRBV3-1/TRBV3-2
TGTGCCAGCTCCGGCGGAATGGAAAAACTGTTTTTT,CASSGGMEKLFF,TRBJ1-4,-,-,TRBV6-5
TGTGCCAGTAGCTGGAATGGGTTAGCGGGGGCCCCCTCCCAAGAGACCCAGTACTTC,CASSWNGLAGAPSQETQYF,TRBJ2-5,TRBD2,-,TRBV19
TGTGCCAGCGGCTTCAGGGATTCACCCCTCCACTTT,CASGFRDSPLHF,TRBJ1-6,-,-,TRBV19
TGCAGCGTTGAAGTATCGGCCTACAATGAGCAGTTCTTC,CSVEVSAYNEQFF,TRBJ2-1,-,-,TRBV29-1
TGTGCCATCAGTGAGTCCTTGCAGGGGTCGGGCTATGGCTACACCTTC,CAISESLQGSGYGYTF,TRBJ1-2,-,-,TRBV10-3
TGCGCCAGCAGCTTGGGGGGGACAGGCCTCCAAGAGACCCAGTACTTC,CASSLGGTGLQETQYF,TRBJ2-5,TRBD1,-,TRBV5-1
TGTGCCAGCAAGGGCGGGGGCGTCTATGGCTACACCTTC,CASKGGGVYGYTF,TRBJ1-2,-,once,TRBV6-5
TGTGCCACCAGTGAAGCGGGGAACTACGAGCAGTACTTC,CATSEAGNYEQYF,TRBJ2-7,TRBD2,-,TRBV24-1
TGTGCCAGCAGCTTAAACGCGGGGGACAGGGAAATCTTT,CASSLNAGDREIF,TRBJ1-1,TRBD1,-,TRBV7-3
TGTGCCAGCAGCCGTTGGACAGGGAATTCACCCCTCCACTTT,CASSRWTGNSPLHF,TRBJ1-6,TRBD1,-,TRBV3-1/TRBV3-2
TGTGCCAGCAGCTTACAGTACATGAACACTGAAGCTTTCTTT,CASSLQYMNTEAFF,TRBJ1-1,-,-,TRBV7-2
TGTGCCAGCAGCGCGGGACAGGGGCAAAGCTCCTACGAGCAGTACTTC,CASSAGQGQSSYEQYF,TRBJ2-7,TRBD1,-,TRBV9
TGTGCCATCATACCGGGAATGAGCACTGAAGCTTTCTTT,CAIIPGMSTEAFF,TRBJ1-1,-,once,TRBV10-3
TGTGCCAGCCGTTTTTGGGACAGGGACGAGCAGTACTTC,CASRFWDRDEQYF,TRBJ2-7,TRBD1,few,TRBV3-1/TRBV3-2
TGCGCCAGCAGGTCGGGACAGGGTTTGGATACGCAGTATTTT,CASRSGQGLDTQYF,TRBJ2-3,TRBD1,-,TRBV10-1
TGCGCCAGCAGCTCGGGAGGGCCAACCGTCGAGCAGTACTTC,CASSSGGPTVEQYF,TRBJ2-7,TRBD2,once,TRBV5-1
TGTGCCAGCAGTTCCGGGACAGGGCTGTCACCCCTCCACTTT,CASSSGTGLSPLHF,TRBJ1-6,TRBD1,-,TRBV5-6
TGTGCCAGCAGCCAAGATCCCCGACTAGCGGGGGGCGAAACCTCCTACGAGCAGTACTTC,CASSQDPRLAGGETSYEQYF,TRBJ2-7,TRBD2,-,TRBV3-1/TRBV3-2
TGTGCCAGCAGCTTCCGGACAGTGAACACTGAAGCTTTCTTT,CASSFRTVNTEAFF,TRBJ1-1,-,-,TRBV7-2
TGCAGCGTTGAAGATCTTAACAGGGCCGGGGCCAACGTCCTGACTTTC,CSVEDLNRAGANVLTF,TRBJ2-6,-,once,TRBV29-1
TGTGCCAGTTCCCAGGGGGCTGGCGCTGAAGCTTTCTTT,CASSQGAGAEAFF,TRBJ1-1,TRBD1,-,TRBV19
TGTGCCAGCTCACGAACAGGGGAAACTGAAGCTTTCTTT,CASSRTGETEAFF,TRBJ1-1,TRBD1,-,TRBV18
TGTGCCAGCAGTGCTGACAGGGGGTCAGGGACCCAGTACTTC,CASSADRGSGTQYF,TRBJ2-5,TRBD1,few,TRBV6-4
TGCGCCAGCAGCCACGGCAGGGGCAATCAGCCCCAGCATTTT,CASSHGRGNQPQHF,TRBJ1-5,-,-,TRBV4-1
TGTGCCAGCAGTTTGACAGGGTCATTTAACTATGGCTACACCTTC,CASSLTGSFNYGYTF,TRBJ1-2,TRBD1,-,TRBV27
TGTGCCAGCAGTGGAGGTGTATCCTACGAGCAGTACTTC,CASSGGVSYEQYF,TRBJ2-7,-,-,TRBV2
TGTGCCAGCAGCCCAGGGTTGGGTAGGAACTATGGCTACACCTTC,CASSPGLGRNYGYTF,TRBJ1-2,-,-,TRBV3-1/TRBV3-2
TGTGCCAGCTCACCACCGTTCCAGGGGTACAATGGCTACACCTTC,CASSPPFQGYNGYTF,TRBJ1-2,-,-,TRBV18
TGTGCCAGCAGAGATACAGGGGACACTGAAGCTTTCTTT,CASRDTGDTEAFF,TRBJ1-1,TRBD1,-,TRBV6-5
TGCGCCAGCAGCTTAAGGGAGGGTTTCGGTGGCTACACCTTC,CASSLREGFGGYTF,TRBJ1-2,-,-,TRBV5-1